Following are 17 T cell receptor beta chains from one sample sequenced in a study of T cell responses to AZD1222 COVID-19 vaccine. Generated by immunoSEQ multiplex PCR, the TCRdb table keeps only in-frame clones and is missing some. The sample lists approximately 140,000 clones; more than 85% were seen once. Material: peripheral blood, obtained on day 0 of AZD1222 vaccination. All receptors derive from an adult in good health.

This chain uses TRBV7-2 with TRBJ1-2, with D possibly being TRBD1 (5 bases). V was cut by 5 bases and J by 0 bases, with 16 bases left in between. CDR1 SGHTA and CDR2 FQGNSA come from the germline V gene. The length of the CDR3 is 16 residues. Here the CDR3 reads CASSRRTGSANYGYTF. CDR3 nucleotide sequence: TGTGCCAGCAGCCGTAGAACAGGCTCAGCTAACTATGGCTACACCTTC.

The CDR3 region is CASSFRVNTEAFF. CDR3 sequence (DNA): TGTGCCAGCAGCTTCCGTGTAAACACTGAAGCTTTCTTT. The chain links TRBV11-2 to TRBJ1-1; D remains unclear. This CDR3 spans 13 amino acids. Trimming shortened V by 3 bases and J by 2 bases, and 7 bases separated the two germline ends. CDR1 and CDR2 (germline): SGHAT, FQNNGV.

This rearrangement joins TRBV5-1 to TRBJ2-1; 7 bases align to TRBD1. The V segment lost 0 bases and the J segment 4 bases; nucleotides outside the gene matches: 4. The germline gives CDR1 SGHRS, CDR2 YFSETQ. The CDR3 consists of 15 residues. The CDR3 loop is CASSLGQGIYNEQFF. The CDR3 coding sequence is TGCGCCAGCAGCTTGGGACAGGGAATTTACAATGAGCAGTTCTTC.

This chain joins TRBV12-5 and TRBJ1-3; D not resolved. CDR1 is LGHNT and CDR2 is FRNRAP in the germline V gene. The length of the CDR3 is 13 residues. V shed 0 bases and J shed 2 bases, with 2 bases lying between them. This CDR3 is CASGLVPGNTIYF. For the CDR3, the DNA is TGTGCTAGTGGTTTGGTACCTGGAAACACCATATATTTT.

This chain uses TRBV19 with TRBJ1-1; the D is unclear. The CDR3 has 15 residues. The germline V gene encodes CDR1 LNHDA and CDR2 SQIVND (reference sequence). The V and J ends lost 2 bases and 0 bases respectively, with 10 bases between them. CDR3 loop: CASSIRGIMNTEAFF. The CDR3 coding sequence is TGTGCCAGTAGTATACGTGGGATCATGAACACTGAAGCTTTCTTT.

This chain links TRBV7-9 with TRBJ2-3; D unresolved. The V gene's germline CDR1 is SEHNR and CDR2 FQNEAQ (reference sequence). The germline V and J ends were trimmed by 7 bases and 4 bases, with 15 bases remaining between them. The CDR3 is 14 residues long. CDR3 bases: TGTGCCAGCACCGTGTCCGGGTCCTCAGATACGCAGTATTTT. Translation: CASTVSGSSDTQYF.

This sequence joins TRBV9 and TRBJ2-7; 7 positions agree with TRBD1. V lost 0 bases and J lost 3; bases outside the gene matches: 3. Germline-derived CDR1 and CDR2 are SGDLS and YYNGEE. This CDR3 comprises 14 residues. The CDR3 is CASSVAGQDYEQYF. The CDR3 DNA reads TGTGCCAGCAGCGTAGCAGGACAGGACTACGAGCAGTACTTC.

The chain joins TRBV7-3 to TRBJ1-1; D uncertain. The CDR3 totals 15 residues. V lost 5 bases to trimming and J lost 0 bases, with 13 bases between them. CDR1 is SGHTA and CDR2 is FQGTGA in the germline V gene. This CDR3 reads CASSRGDLMNTEAFF. For the CDR3, the DNA is TGTGCCAGCAGCCGCGGAGATCTCATGAACACTGAAGCTTTCTTT. Variable domain in full (rest from reference TRBV7-3 and TRBJ1-1): GAGVSQTPSNKVTEKGKYVELRCDPISGHTALYWYRQSLGQGPEFLIYFQGTGAADDSGLPNDRFFAVRPEGSVSTLKIQRTERGDSAVYLCASSRGDLMNTEAFFGQGTRLTVV.

V usage is TRBV9 and J usage is TRBJ1-2; perhaps TRBD1 as D (5 bases). Germline lookup yields CDR1 SGDLS and CDR2 YYNGEE. The V end was cut by 4 bases, the J end by 2 bases, with 15 bases between. This CDR3 has 15 residues. The CDR3 loop is CASSPMGGLNYGYTF. The CDR3 DNA reads TGTGCCAGCAGCCCGATGGGGGGACTGAACTATGGCTACACCTTC.

The chain links TRBV5-1 to TRBJ1-1; no reliable D call. The CDR3 has 15 amino acids. CDR1 and CDR2 from the germline V gene are SGHRS and YFSETQ. Deletions cut 0 bases from V and 1 base from J, with 10 bases between. CDR3 nucleotide sequence: TGCGCCAGCAGCTTGGAGTCAGCTCCGAACACTGAAGCTTTCTTT. Translating gives CASSLESAPNTEAFF.

In DNA, the CDR3 is TGTGCCAGCAGCTCTGGACTAGCGGGAGGGGTCTTAGAGCAGTTCTTC. Translated: CASSSGLAGGVLEQFF. The chain employs TRBV5-4 and TRBJ2-1, with 15 bases lining up with TRBD2. Germline V CDR1 and CDR2: SGHNT, YYREEE (reference sequence). The CDR3 covers 16 residues. V was clipped by 3 bases and J by 10 bases; unmatched bases: 8.

The chain combines TRBV11-3 with TRBJ2-2; perhaps TRBD1 as D (6 bases). The CDR3 contains 17 residues. V was clipped by 4 bases and J by 4 bases, with 19 bases between them. Per germline, CDR1 SGHNT and CDR2 YENEEA. DNA of the CDR3: TGTGCCAGCAGCTCCCCGCCGGGACAACTCCGCACCGGGGAGCTGTTTTTT. It translates to CASSSPPGQLRTGELFF.

The rearrangement joins TRBV27 to TRBJ2-7; D not resolved. The ends were cut back, 3 bases at V and 2 bases at J, with 11 bases in the middle. The CDR3 length is 14 residues. The germline CDR1 and CDR2 sequences are MNHEY and SMNVEV (reference sequence). CDR3 region: CASSFSDQTYEQYF. CDR3 bases: TGTGCCAGCAGTTTCTCGGACCAAACCTACGAGCAGTACTTC.

V is TRBV6-5 and J is TRBJ2-7; TRBD2 matches 12 bases. The CDR3 contains 14 residues. The junction had 7 bases not matched to a gene; V was cut back by 6 bases and J by 7 bases. CDR1 is MNHEY and CDR2 is SVGAGI in the germline V gene. The CDR3 region has the DNA TGTGCCAGCAGCCTAGCGGGAGGGCCGGGTGAGCAGTACTTC. Residues: CASSLAGGPGEQYF.

The chain has TRBV2 and TRBJ2-3, with D uncertain. The germline V gene has CDR1 SNHLY and CDR2 FYNNEI. This CDR3 has 11 residues. The V gene lost 5 bases and the J gene lost 5 bases, with 5 bases spanning the gap. The CDR3 nucleotides are TGTGCCAGCAGTACAAGAGATACGCAGTATTTT. It specifies CASSTRDTQYF.

The chain combines TRBV12-5 with TRBJ1-2, with D tentatively TRBD1 (5 bases). This CDR3 has 18 amino acids. V was pared by 6 bases and J by 4 bases, with 27 bases between. Germline V gene data show CDR1 as LGHNT and CDR2 as FRNRAP. CDR3 DNA: TGTGCTAGTGGCGCTTCCGGGGAAGGGGTGATTAGACTCTATGGCTACACCTTC. This sequence encodes CASGASGEGVIRLYGYTF.

This CDR3 is CASSITGWDDTEAFF. Here the CDR3 DNA reads TGTGCCAGTAGTATCACGGGCTGGGACGACACTGAAGCTTTCTTT. The chain uses TRBV19 and TRBJ1-1; a weak D match, TRBD1 (5 bases). CDR1 LNHDA and CDR2 SQIVND come from the germline V gene (reference sequence). V was trimmed by 3 bases and J by 3 bases, leaving 14 bases between them. The CDR3 runs to 15 residues.